This T cell receptor (beta chain) was documented in a study of regulatory T cells in long-lasting Graves disease. Investigators prepared the TCR beta libraries by applying iRepertoire HTBI primers and Arm-PCR of CDR3 regions. TCRdb re-derived calls from the multiplex PCR reads in MiXCR, one entry per CDR3 protein. Among 400,000 to 600,000 distinct CDR3 sequences, approximately 21% were seen once, and the ten largest hold about 6.6%. The CDR3 is made up of 13 amino acids. Germline lookup yields CDR1 SGHRS and CDR2 YFSETQ. The study, taken as a whole, reports: Favored gene segments in persistent disease were TRBV28, TRBJ1-2 and TRBJ2-5. Accuracy may have suffered from the small sample size.

As for time point: persistent/refractory GD, antithyroid drugs over 5 years with positive TRAb. With RNA extracted from PBMCs as input, the TCR library was made. This clonotype was seen many times. Its antigen is currently unknown. At one boundary the junction diverges from the germline segment, which might be a read error. This clonotype originated in a female donor with Graves disease. The rearrangement joins TRBV5-1 to TRBJ1-1; weak D call: TRBD1 (5 bases). Specimen: peripheral blood mononuclear cells (PBMCs), collected when the disease was refractory, from a patient treated with antithyroid drugs. CDR3 sequence reads: CASSLDSDTEAFF. In DNA, the CDR3 is TGTGCCAGCAGCTTAGACAGCGACACTGAAGCTTTCTTT. Full variable domain (missing parts from reference TRBV5-1 and TRBJ1-1): KAGVTQTPRYLIKTRGQQVTLSCSPISGHRSVSWYQQTPGQGLQFLFEYFSETQRNKGNFPGRFSGRQFSNSRSEMNVSTLELGDSALYLCASSLDSDTEAFFGQGTRLTVV.